This is a list of T cell receptor beta chains from one sample in a study of T-cell reconstitution after alpha-beta-depleted transplantation in children. TCRdb reanalysed the PCR reads using MiXCR and keeps one entry per CDR3 protein. Here the sample spans about 250,000 distinct CDR3 sequences, 20% to 30% being singletons. Sequenced here: PBMCs, mostly from graft donor cells, sampled 360 days after TCRalphabeta/CD19-depleted stem cell transplant. These TCRs come from a female patient between 2 and 15 years old who had a stem cell transplant for congenital amegakaryocytic thrombocytopenia, so the T cells may come from the graft donor. Each CDR3 is given with its conserved first and last residue. Each record gives: clone size, J gene, D gene, V gene, CDR3 protein, CDR3 DNA. D genes are given only for firm matches. The size field is filled for only some rows; it gives once, few, many or a size class.

NA,TRBJ2-1,NA,TRBV7-6,CASSLVGDSGHEQFF,TGTGCCAGCAGCTTAGTAGGGGATTCAGGCCATGAGCAGTTCTTC
NA,TRBJ2-3,TRBD1,TRBV12-3/TRBV12-4,CASSPILGQLETDTQYF,TGTGCCAGCAGTCCGATTTTGGGACAGCTAGAAACAGATACGCAGTATTTT
NA,TRBJ2-1,TRBD2,TRBV4-1,CASSQGAGGGSYNEQFF,TGCGCCAGCAGCCAAGGAGCGGGAGGGGGATCCTACAATGAGCAGTTCTTC
NA,TRBJ1-2,TRBD1,TRBV27,CASSLAQRVGQHFYGYTF,TGTGCCAGCAGTTTAGCCCAACGCGTGGGACAGCACTTCTATGGCTACACCTTC
NA,TRBJ1-1,NA,TRBV20-1,CSAGGLGQAAAEAFF,TGCAGTGCTGGGGGTCTGGGGCAGGCCGCCGCTGAAGCTTTCTTT
NA,TRBJ2-5,NA,TRBV20-1,CSAGFRRVRETQYF,TGCAGTGCCGGCTTCCGGCGGGTGAGGGAGACCCAGTACTTC
few,TRBJ2-3,TRBD1,TRBV12-3/TRBV12-4,CASSLTGQLTDTQYF,TGTGCCAGCAGTTTAACGGGACAGCTCACAGATACGCAGTATTTT
few,TRBJ1-4,NA,TRBV7-7,CASSLGAATNEKLFF,TGTGCCAGCAGCTTAGGGGCAGCAACTAATGAAAAACTGTTTTTT
NA,TRBJ1-5,TRBD1,TRBV10-3,CAISGEGGRLAQHF,TGTGCCATCAGCGGGGAAGGGGGCAGGTTAGCCCAGCATTTT
NA,TRBJ2-1,NA,TRBV11-2,CASSLDSGRPTYNEQFF,TGTGCCAGCAGCTTAGATTCGGGACGGCCGACTTACAATGAGCAGTTCTTC
NA,TRBJ2-5,TRBD1,TRBV5-6,CASSSSGTGTQETQYF,TGTGCCAGCAGCTCCTCGGGGACAGGGACCCAAGAGACCCAGTACTTC
NA,TRBJ1-5,NA,TRBV4-2,CASSQEGGSNQPQHF,TGTGCCAGCAGCCAAGAAGGGGGGAGCAATCAGCCCCAGCATTTT
NA,TRBJ2-7,TRBD2,TRBV20-1,CSAARGASSFFDEQYF,TGCAGTGCGGCGCGGGGGGCCTCCTCGTTTTTCGACGAGCAGTACTTC
once,TRBJ1-3,NA,TRBV4-3,CASSQEAGMAGNTIYF,TGCGCCAGCAGCCAAGAAGCAGGGATGGCTGGAAACACCATATATTTT
NA,TRBJ2-1,NA,TRBV5-6,CASSTLPGAVNEQFF,TGTGCCAGCAGCACACTTCCAGGGGCCGTTAATGAGCAGTTCTTC
many,TRBJ1-1,NA,TRBV12-3/TRBV12-4,CASSFARRDAFF,TGTGCCAGCAGTTTTGCCCGGAGAGATGCTTTCTTT
few,TRBJ2-3,TRBD2,TRBV5-1,CASSLEAGDTDTQYF,TGCGCCAGCAGCTTGGAGGCGGGGGACACAGATACGCAGTATTTT
few,TRBJ1-1,NA,TRBV3-1,CASSKQVNTEAFF,TGTGCCAGCAGCAAACAGGTGAACACTGAAGCTTTCTTT
many,TRBJ1-1,NA,TRBV4-1,CASSQVEGLKGEAFF,TGCGCCAGCAGCCAAGTTGAGGGGCTGAAGGGTGAAGCTTTCTTT
NA,TRBJ1-5,NA,TRBV5-1,CASSKQGGNQPQHF,TGCGCCAGCAGTAAACAGGGAGGCAATCAGCCCCAGCATTTT
few,TRBJ1-2,TRBD1,TRBV12-3/TRBV12-4,CASGTGTGGSNYGYTF,TGTGCCAGCGGAACCGGGACAGGGGGCTCTAACTATGGCTACACCTTC
NA,TRBJ1-1,NA,TRBV5-7,CASSLGFLGATEAFF,TGTGCCAGCAGCTTGGGGTTTTTGGGGGCCACTGAAGCTTTCTTT
many,TRBJ2-5,TRBD2,TRBV12-3/TRBV12-4,CASSLLLAGVETQYF,TGTGCCAGCAGTTTATTACTAGCGGGAGTGGAGACCCAGTACTTC
few,TRBJ2-5,NA,TRBV20-1,CSAKRQPQETQYF,TGCAGTGCCAAACGACAACCTCAAGAGACCCAGTACTTC
NA,TRBJ1-2,TRBD1,TRBV6-1,CASSRDRANYGYTF,TGTGCCAGCAGTCGGGACAGGGCCAACTATGGCTACACCTTC
NA,TRBJ2-3,NA,TRBV5-1,CASSLRGLAAADTQYF,TGCGCCAGCAGCTTGCGGGGGCTAGCGGCCGCAGATACGCAGTATTTT
NA,TRBJ1-4,NA,TRBV5-1,CASSLGWVPTNEKLFF,TGCGCCAGCAGCTTGGGCTGGGTTCCAACTAATGAAAAACTGTTTTTT
NA,TRBJ2-3,NA,TRBV27,CASRLALWGDTQYF,TGTGCCAGCAGGTTAGCCCTATGGGGAGATACGCAGTATTTT
few,TRBJ2-3,NA,TRBV20-1,CSATPLPAISTDTQYF,TGCAGTGCTACCCCCCTCCCAGCGATTAGCACAGATACGCAGTATTTT
few,TRBJ1-4,TRBD1,TRBV6-5,CASSYSLGTENEKLFF,TGTGCCAGCAGTTACTCTCTCGGGACAGAAAATGAAAAACTGTTTTTT
NA,TRBJ2-2,NA,TRBV7-8,CASSLYDLTGELFF,TGTGCCAGCAGCTTATACGACCTTACCGGGGAGCTGTTTTTT
many,TRBJ2-5,NA,TRBV12-3/TRBV12-4,CASRMAGNKTQYF,TGTGCCAGCAGGATGGCCGGGAATAAGACCCAGTACTTC
NA,TRBJ1-5,NA,TRBV12-3/TRBV12-4,CASSLVAQQEPQHF,TGTGCCAGCAGTTTAGTGGCACAGCAAGAGCCCCAGCATTTT
few,TRBJ2-3,NA,TRBV2,CASVETAGTDTQYF,TGTGCCAGCGTAGAGACAGCCGGCACAGATACGCAGTATTTT
few,TRBJ2-7,TRBD2,TRBV24-1,CATSDSWTSELLF,TGTGCCACCAGTGATTCCTGGACTAGCGAACTCCTCTTC
many,TRBJ2-6,NA,TRBV12-3/TRBV12-4,CASSLRPGASGANVLTF,TGTGCCAGCAGTTTGAGGCCAGGGGCCTCTGGGGCCAACGTCCTGACTTTC
few,TRBJ1-5,NA,TRBV12-3/TRBV12-4,CASSFGVVQPQHF,TGTGCCAGCAGTTTTGGGGTGGTTCAGCCCCAGCATTTT
many,TRBJ2-7,NA,TRBV5-1,CASSFQPGRDPYEQYF,TGCGCCAGCAGCTTCCAGCCAGGGCGGGACCCCTACGAGCAGTACTTC
many,TRBJ2-7,NA,TRBV11-2,CASSLLLGAGEQYF,TGTGCCAGCAGCTTGCTTTTGGGGGCCGGGGAGCAGTACTTC
few,TRBJ1-2,NA,TRBV24-1,CATSDFYGYTF,TGTGCCACCAGTGATTTCTATGGCTACACCTTC
few,TRBJ1-1,NA,TRBV12-3/TRBV12-4,CASSLWMNTEAFF,TGTGCCAGCAGTTTATGGATGAACACTGAAGCTTTCTTT
few,TRBJ2-5,TRBD2,TRBV24-1,CATRPGGLGETQYF,TGTGCCACCCGTCCGGGGGGGTTAGGAGAGACCCAGTACTTC